The T cell receptor (beta chain) under discussion was sequenced for a study of cytomegalovirus exposure and HLA in healthy donors. The wider study: Earlier work reported 95 million to 130 million unique TCR beta sequences from about 190 million T cells. Study-wide findings and caveats: The authors listed 150 to 200 TCR beta chains as cytomegalovirus-associated.

With regard to this clone: Its antigen is undetermined.

It was healthy bone marrow donors who served as donors. It was with 60 Vbeta and 13 Jbeta primers that the PCR ran. Under the authors' procedure: Later, 80 million or so unique TCR beta chains were counted in an analysis, and about 10 million of them were shared. Profiled with immunoSEQ multiplex PCR; TCRdb holds only in-frame clones, not every one. D and trimming come from the DNA, and the V and J calls and clone size come from that table. The sample includes about 110,000 clones, 70% to 80% of them seen just once. The germline V and J ends were trimmed by 4 bases and 0 bases, with 11 bases remaining between them. The CDR3 sequence is 15 residues long. Germline loops: CDR1 SGDLS, CDR2 YYNGEE.

The receptor was isolated from a man in his thirties or forties in good health and CMV-seronegative. The chain joins TRBV9 to TRBJ1-3, with TRBD1 as a possible D gene (6 bases). Sequencing input: PBMCs. The CDR3 spells CASSQGRISGNTIYF. The CDR3 bases are TGTGCCAGCAGCCAGGGGAGAATCTCTGGAAACACCATATATTTT.